Below, 24 T cell receptor beta chains from the same sample are listed, as sequenced in a study of regulatory T cells in long-lasting Graves disease (dated by TCRdb to 2020 to 2022). The sample's time point label, in plain terms: newly diagnosed GD, antithyroid drugs for less than 3 months. For both TCR sequencing and RNA sequencing, RNA was extracted from PBMCs using TRIzol. Libraries were made using multiplex PCR. Sequencing was performed on an Illumina HiSeq 4000. CDR3 regions were amplified by Arm-PCR with iRepertoire HTBI primers to construct TCR beta libraries. TCRdb reprocessed the public reads (quality trimming at Q25 with fastp, clone calling with MiXCR) and kept in-frame beta chains. Every distinct CDR3 protein forms one entry, paired with its most common genes and DNA. The sample records 550,000 to 650,000 distinct CDR3 sequences, roughly a sixth of which are singletons. Together, the top ten hold around 13% of the sample.

The same sample was also studied in work on T cells in Graves' hyperthyroidism and ophthalmopathy.

The specimen comprised peripheral blood mononuclear cells (PBMCs), sampled at new diagnosis, from a patient treated with antithyroid drugs. These TCRs come from a man aged 18 to 30 with Graves disease. Donor details come from another sample of the same person, matched by shared clones.

The chain joins TRBV27 to TRBJ2-1; 8 bases agree with TRBD1. The germline gives CDR1 MNHEY, CDR2 SMNVEV (reference sequence). This CDR3 is built from 16 residues. V lost 0 bases to trimming and J lost 5 bases; unmatched junction nucleotides: 6. The CDR3 is CASSLSFGTGNNEQFF. The CDR3 nucleotides read TGTGCCAGCAGTTTATCCTTCGGGACAGGCAACAATGAGCAGTTCTTC.

This clonotype came up many times. CDR3 loop: CSAREVAYEQYF. CDR3 DNA sequence: TGCAGTGCTAGAGAGGTTGCCTACGAGCAGTACTTC. The V and J genes are TRBV20-1 and TRBJ2-7, with D uncertain. This CDR3 has 12 amino acids. Trimming removed 0 bases from V and 2 bases from J, with 5 bases in between. Germline V lookup: CDR1 DFQATT, CDR2 SNEGSKA (reference sequence).

This clonotype was detected only a few times. V and J are TRBV12-5 and TRBJ2-2, with 10 bases matching TRBD1. The CDR3 length is 16 residues. Germline V gives CDR1 LGHNT, CDR2 FRNRAP. The J segment lost 8 bases and the V segment lost 3 bases, leaving 9 bases of the junction unmatched. DNA of the CDR3: TGTGCTAGTGGTTTCCACACGGGACAGGGGAGGGGGGAGCTGTTTTTT. Protein: CASGFHTGQGRGELFF. Combining the CDR3 with reference TRBV12-5 and TRBJ2-2 gives the whole variable domain DARVTQTPRHKVTEMGQEVTMRCQPILGHNTVFWYRQTMMQGLELLAYFRNRAPLDDSGMPKDRFSAEMPDATLATLKIQPSEPRDSAVYFCASGFHTGQGRGELFFGEGSRLTVL.

This sequence joins TRBV4-1 and TRBJ2-3, with 7 bases fitting TRBD1. The CDR3 sequence is 16 residues long. The germline V gene encodes CDR1 MGHRA and CDR2 YSYEKL. The junction had 6 bases not matched to a gene; V was cut back by 1 base and J by 2 bases. CDR3 sequence: CASSQGARGHTDTQYF. In DNA form, the CDR3 reads TGCGCCAGCAGCCAAGGGGCTAGGGGGCACACAGATACGCAGTATTTT.

Only a few counts were recorded for this clonotype. The chain is built from TRBV5-1 and TRBJ1-6, with TRBD1 matching over 8 bases. The CDR3 length is 14 residues. Germline V lookup: CDR1 SGHRS, CDR2 YFSETQ. The junction had 7 bases not matched to a gene; V was cut back by 5 bases and J by 9 bases. CDR3 sequence: CASRSGGAGSPLHF. CDR3 DNA sequence: TGCGCCAGCAGGTCAGGGGGCGCGGGTTCACCCCTCCACTTT.

The chain couples TRBV5-5 to TRBJ2-3; 9 bases are shared with TRBD2. Germline CDR1 and CDR2: SGHKS and YYEKEE (reference sequence). The length of the CDR3 is 18 residues. With V trimmed by 4 bases and J by 8 bases, 20 bases remained unmatched. CDR3 DNA sequence: TGTGCCAGCAGCCCATTGGGGCCTAGCGGGACTCGTGGGGGTACGCAGTATTTT. Protein product: CASSPLGPSGTRGGTQYF.

This clonotype has a count of ten or more. V gene TRBV28 combines with J gene TRBJ2-7; D possibly corresponds to TRBD1 (5 bases). The CDR3 is made up of 13 amino acids. V was shortened by 4 bases and J by 4 bases, with 11 bases between the two germline ends. Germline assignment: CDR1 MDHEN and CDR2 SYDVKM. The CDR3 DNA reads as TGTGCCAGCAGTTACGGCAGGGCGTACGAGCAGTACTTC. As protein: CASSYGRAYEQYF.

The CDR3: CASSPRGVELFF. CDR3 DNA sequence: TGCGCCAGCAGCCCCAGGGGTGTCGAGCTGTTTTTT. This chain uses TRBV4-1 with TRBJ2-2; TRBD1 is a possible D gene (6 bases). Trimming removed 4 bases from V and 11 bases from J, with 11 bases in between. The CDR3 is 12 residues long. Germline loops: CDR1 MGHRA, CDR2 YSYEKL.

On this clonotype itself: A read error may explain this, as a much larger clone is one base away. This chain uses TRBV5-1 with TRBJ2-2, with 7 bases fitting TRBD2. Per germline, CDR1 SGHRS and CDR2 YFSETQ. The ends lost 4 bases at V and 0 bases at J; junction bases unmatched: 9. The CDR3 has 17 residues. The CDR3 here is CASSGLAALANTGELFF. In nucleotides, the CDR3 is TGCGCCAGCAGCGGGCTAGCGGCCCTCGCGAACACCGGGGAGCTGTTTTTT.

This clonotype was counted between two and nine times. The chain uses TRBV28 and TRBJ2-5; 9 bases agree with TRBD1. This CDR3 spans 15 amino acids. Germline CDR1 MDHEN, CDR2 SYDVKM. V shed 9 bases, J shed 5 bases, and the junction held 13 bases outside the gene matches. The CDR3 coding sequence is TGTGCCAGTTACCTACAGGGGGCGAGCGGCGAGACCCAGTACTTC. The encoded protein is CASYLQGASGETQYF.

The chain links TRBV5-4 to TRBJ2-3, with 13 positions matching TRBD2. The CDR3 sequence is 20 residues long. After removal of 3 bases from V and 3 bases from J, the junction contained 16 bases not matched to a gene. CDR1 is SGHNT, CDR2 YYREEE, per germline (reference sequence). This chain's CDR3 is CASSSARPGLAGSRTDTQYF. The CDR3 bases are TGTGCCAGCAGCTCAGCACGCCCGGGACTAGCGGGATCGCGAACAGATACGCAGTATTTT. The full variable domain, in which reference TRBV5-4 and TRBJ2-3 provide the parts outside the CDR3, is ETGVTQSPTHLIKTRGQQVTLRCSSQSGHNTVSWYQQALGQGPQFIFQYYREEENGRGNFPPRFSGLQFPNYSSELNVNALELDDSALYLCASSSARPGLAGSRTDTQYFGPGTRLTVL.

This clonotype has just a few counts. This chain links TRBV19 with TRBJ2-2; 10 bases fit TRBD2. The ends lost 7 bases at V and 5 bases at J; junction bases unmatched: 10. Per germline, CDR1 LNHDA and CDR2 SQIVND (reference sequence). CDR3 length: 16 amino acids. CDR3 region: CASTPWTSGATGELFF. The CDR3 coding sequence is TGTGCCAGTACCCCCTGGACTAGCGGCGCTACCGGGGAGCTGTTTTTT.

This chain connects TRBV19 to TRBJ2-2, with D perhaps TRBD2 (5 bases). This CDR3 contains 17 residues. The germline CDR1 and CDR2 sequences are LNHDA and SQIVND (reference sequence). V was pared by 5 bases and J by 7 bases, with 23 bases between. The CDR3 nucleotides read TGTGCCAGTAGTGGGAGAAATCCTCTAGCTGGGTTCGGGGAGCTGTTTTTT. This encodes CASSGRNPLAGFGELFF. The whole variable domain, remainder taken from reference TRBV19 and TRBJ2-2, is DGGITQSPKYLFRKEGQNVTLSCEQNLNHDAMYWYRQDPGQGLRLIYYSQIVNDFQKGDIAEGYSVSREKKESFPLTVTSAQKNPTAFYLCASSGRNPLAGFGELFFGEGSRLTVL.

There are many counts of this clonotype. The CDR3 spells CASVGGRIQFF. CDR3 nucleotides: TGTGCCAGCGTTGGTGGGAGGATTCAGTTCTTC. The V call is TRBV28, the J call TRBJ2-1, with D possibly being TRBD2 (6 bases). V dropped 8 bases and J dropped 13 bases, with 15 bases sitting between them. From germline, CDR1 is MDHEN and CDR2 SYDVKM. CDR3 length: 11 residues.

In this sample, this clonotype turned up many times. The chain employs TRBV7-6 and TRBJ2-7; 13 bases are shared with TRBD2. The CDR3 loop spans 18 amino acids. The V and J ends lost 1 base and 0 bases, in that order; junction bases with no gene match: 6. CDR1 is SGHVS and CDR2 is FNYEAQ in the germline V gene. The CDR3 nucleotides are TGTGCCAGCAGCTTAGGGACTAGCGGGAGCGGGGACTCCTACGAGCAGTACTTC. As protein: CASSLGTSGSGDSYEQYF.

There are a few counts of this clonotype. This sequence may be a read error, since a much larger clone differs from it by one base. The gene calls are TRBV15 and TRBJ2-3; TRBD1 agrees at 7 bases. The CDR3 extends over 15 amino acids. Germline values: CDR1 LNHNV, CDR2 YYDKDF (reference sequence). Here the CDR3 reads CATSSGQASTVTQYF. CDR3 DNA: TGTGCCACCAGCAGCGGACAGGCGAGCACAGTTACGCAGTATTTT. The whole variable domain, filled in from reference TRBV15 and TRBJ2-3, reads DAMVIQNPRYQVTQFGKPVTLSCSQTLNHNVMYWYQQKSSQAPKLLFHYYDKDFNNEADTPDNFQSRRPNTSFCFLDIRSPGLGDTAMYLCATSSGQASTVTQYFGPGTRLTVL.

For this clonotype: One base away lies a much larger clone, so this may be a sequencing read error. The rearrangement joins TRBV12-3 or TRBV12-4 to TRBJ2-7; the match to TRBD1 covers 7 bases. The CDR3 covers 13 residues. CDR3 in DNA: TGTGCCAACAGTTTAGGGGCAGGGGGCGAGCAGTACTTC. Protein: CANSLGAGGEQYF.

This clonotype has only a few counts. V usage is TRBV20-1 and J usage is TRBJ1-6; D gene uncertain. CDR3 length: 15 amino acids. CDR1 is DFQATT, CDR2 SNEGSKA, per germline (reference sequence). V lost 5 bases, J lost 5 bases, and 16 bases lay in between. As DNA, the CDR3 is TGCAGTGCTCTCACCCGGACGGGAAATAATTCACCCCTCCACTTT. Protein sequence: CSALTRTGNNSPLHF.

This clonotype was detected only a few times. The V gene is TRBV7-9, the J gene TRBJ2-3; the D is unclear. V shed 5 bases and J shed 2 bases, with 11 bases lying between them. Per germline, CDR1 SEHNR and CDR2 FQNEAQ (reference sequence). The CDR3 is 14 residues long. The CDR3 coding sequence is TGTGCCAGCAGCAGACTTAGCCTCACAGATACGCAGTATTTT. Its protein product is CASSRLSLTDTQYF.

This clonotype showed up many times. The chain is built from TRBV20-1 and TRBJ2-1; TRBD2 matches 12 bases. The CDR3 extends over 16 amino acids. Germline lookup yields CDR1 DFQATT and CDR2 SNEGSKA (reference sequence). V gave up 3 bases and J gave up 5 bases; unmatched junction bases: 8. The CDR3 sequence: CSASRTSGALNNEQFF. Written as DNA, the CDR3 is TGCAGTGCTAGCAGGACTAGCGGGGCGCTAAACAATGAGCAGTTCTTC.

There are many counts of this clonotype. The chain couples TRBV3-1 to TRBJ1-1; TRBD1 is a possible D gene (6 bases). This CDR3 is 13 amino acids long. CDR1 and CDR2 from the germline V gene are LGHDT and YNNKEL (reference sequence). V was clipped by 2 bases and J by 7 bases, with 11 bases between them. CDR3 loop: CASSQRTAGEAFF. CDR3 nucleotide sequence: TGTGCCAGCAGCCAAAGGACAGCTGGTGAAGCTTTCTTT.

The rearrangement links TRBV20-1 to TRBJ2-7; 8 bases align to TRBD2. Germline V lookup: CDR1 DFQATT, CDR2 SNEGSKA (reference sequence). The CDR3 is 20 residues long. Trimming removed 5 bases from V and 7 bases from J; junction bases left unmatched: 31. Here the CDR3 reads CSAGGGVAGSSPVPWGEQYF. The CDR3 nucleotides read TGCAGTGCTGGGGGGGGGGTAGCGGGGTCCTCCCCAGTTCCATGGGGAGAGCAGTACTTC.

This clonotype appeared many times. The chain is built from TRBV5-1 and TRBJ1-1; no reliable D call. The CDR3 extends over 11 amino acids. V was clipped by 4 bases and J by 9 bases, with 10 bases between them. From germline, CDR1 is SGHRS and CDR2 YFSETQ. For the CDR3, the DNA is TGCGCCAGCAGCGTCGGGGATAAAGCTTTCTTT. It specifies CASSVGDKAFF.

In its sample, this clonotype was seen many times. The gene calls are TRBV6-2 or TRBV6-3 and TRBJ2-1; the match to TRBD2 covers 7 bases. The CDR3 extends over 15 amino acids. CDR1 and CDR2 from the germline V gene are MNHEY and SVGEGT. Losses at the gene ends were 2 bases for V and 0 bases for J; bases not matched to a gene: 1. The CDR3 bases are TGTGCCAGCAGTTACGGCGGGAGCTCCTACAATGAGCAGTTCTTC. Residues: CASSYGGSSYNEQFF.